This entry features one T cell receptor beta chain sequence. This clone's antigen is unknown. Base qualities are missing; no much larger clone stands one base away. The protocol used for the library was the immunoSEQ multiplex PCR assay. The authors' pipeline ran thus. A statistical classification framework was built to diagnose cytomegalovirus status from the catalog of TCR beta chain sequences. TCRdb mirrors the immuneACCESS table, restricted to in-frame sequences. Some clones are absent from its copies; in checked studies, under half trace to an unresolved V gene, and the reason for the others is unknown. V, J and clone size are those of that table, while D and trimming were read from the DNA. This sample comprises more than 300,000 clones, 80% to 90% of them detected only once. The ten largest make up roughly 0.75% of the sample. The data are from a study of cytomegalovirus exposure and HLA in healthy donors (dated by TCRdb to the late 2010s). With regard to the full study: According to a later analysis, the 120 or so validation repertoires were produced on the same platform as the approximately 600 repertoires of the first cohort. Besides the first cohort of under 700 subjects, a separate validation cohort made up of 120 different subjects was used. The study combined high-throughput TCR immunosequencing, statistical association of individual TCRs with disease status, and machine learning to predict cytomegalovirus infection status. The aim of the study was to test whether cataloging public T cell receptors could identify signatures of past pathogen exposure. What the study reported, not specific to this receptor: In the study, approximately 160 TCR beta chains were listed as associated with cytomegalovirus. A later analysis lacked HLA typing for the validation cohort, so it scored co-occurrence in that cohort across all 120 or so repertoires. The authors suggested that the approach could potentially be generalized to other disease states and immunological phenotypes. Most TCR sequences were seen in very few donors, while some public TCRs were found in many individuals. Cytomegalovirus status was reported to be diagnosed by the classifier with high specificity and sensitivity in both the original and validation cohorts. A later analysis found that TCRs clustered in the first cohort also tended to co-occur in the 95 to 150 validation repertoires, with more than 90% of cluster scores above 0. In vitro tests confirmed that a few of the cytomegalovirus-associated TCR beta chains recognize cytomegalovirus antigens.

Donors formed part of the validation cohort, which comprised 95 to 150 subjects and was distinct from the first cohort of over 500 subjects. Its CDR3 holds 13 amino acids, cysteine through phenylalanine. Just the 39-base CDR3 DNA is kept, in frame starting at base 1. Deletion took 8 bases off V and 5 bases off J, with a span of 15 bases between the germline ends. The germline V gene encodes CDR1 MDHEN and CDR2 SYDVKM. This sequence was found in a woman under 30 in good health and CMV-seronegative. Sequencing was performed on PBMCs. The V and J segments used are TRBV28 and TRBJ1-2; the best D guess is TRBD1, with 6 bases matching. DNA sequence: TGTGCCAGCGCCGGAACAGGGCGGTATGGCTACACCTTC. This codes for CASAGTGRYGYTF.